A selection of T cell receptor beta chains follows, all from one sample in a study of Tregs in tolerant kidney transplant recipients. Their recognized antigens are unknown. Profiled with immunoSEQ multiplex PCR; TCRdb holds only in-frame clones, not every one. The repertoire has about 8,300 clones, about 34% of them found once; the top ten carry about 5.6%. The input for sequencing was CD8+ T cells from blood cultured with allogeneic cells, taken before the transplant. The receptors here all came from a human patient who received a combined kidney and bone marrow transplant. Each CDR3 is given with its conserved first and last residue. D genes are given only for firm matches. Clone sizes are given selectively: once, few, many, or a class where the clone is expanded.

j_call d_call cdr3_length clone_size v_call cdr3_aa cdr3_nt
TRBJ2-7 - 14 - TRBV6-1 CASNERRTAYEQYF TGTGCCAGCAACGAAAGGAGGACGGCATACGAGCAGTACTTC
TRBJ2-7 TRBD2 14 - TRBV9 CASSPGTSGYEQYF TGTGCCAGCAGCCCTGGGACTAGCGGCTACGAGCAGTACTTC
TRBJ2-5 TRBD2 14 - TRBV6-1 CASSDGGGVETQYF TGTGCCAGCAGTGATGGCGGGGGGGTCGAGACCCAGTACTTC
TRBJ2-7 TRBD1 14 - TRBV7-9 CASSPRDRGYEQYF TGTGCCAGCAGCCCCCGGGACAGGGGCTACGAGCAGTACTTC
TRBJ1-2 - 14 - TRBV5-4 CASSAGTGYYGYTF TGTGCCAGCAGCGCCGGGACTGGATACTATGGCTACACCTTC
TRBJ2-5 - 16 - TRBV30 CAWSVGRDIPQETQYF TGTGCCTGGAGTGTAGGTCGGGACATACCCCAAGAGACCCAGTACTTC
TRBJ1-2 - 13 - TRBV11-3 CASSLRGFYGYTF TGTGCCAGCAGCTTACGAGGGTTTTATGGCTACACCTTC
TRBJ2-1 - 15 few TRBV7-2 CASSSWSVGYNEQFF TGTGCCAGCAGCTCCTGGAGTGTAGGTTACAATGAGCAGTTCTTC
TRBJ2-3 TRBD1 15 - TRBV28 CATSQGLSSTDTQYF TGTGCCACCTCACAGGGGCTGTCCAGCACAGATACGCAGTATTTT
TRBJ2-7 - 13 medium-sized TRBV7-2 CASSLVSSYEQYF TGTGCCAGCAGCTTAGTTAGCTCCTACGAGCAGTACTTC
TRBJ1-1 - 14 once TRBV5-6 CASSFRHMNTEAFF TGTGCCAGCAGCTTTAGACACATGAACACTGAAGCTTTCTTT
TRBJ1-4 - 13 few TRBV30 CAWSRGVSEKLFF TGTGCCTGGAGTAGGGGTGTTAGTGAAAAACTGTTTTTT
TRBJ2-5 TRBD2 13 - TRBV10-3 CAISAGEWETQYF TGTGCCATCAGCGCGGGGGAATGGGAGACCCAGTACTTC
TRBJ2-1 - 13 - TRBV7-3 CASSRSGGGAQFF TGTGCCAGCAGCCGTTCGGGGGGCGGGGCGCAGTTCTTC
TRBJ1-3 - 15 - TRBV19 CASSPGGFRGNTIYF TGTGCCAGTAGCCCGGGGGGGTTTCGTGGAAACACCATATATTTT
TRBJ2-1 - 13 once TRBV7-9 CASSRDPAVEQFF TGTGCCAGCAGCCGCGACCCGGCGGTTGAGCAGTTCTTC
TRBJ2-7 - 15 few TRBV7-3 CASSLSGTPDYEQYF TGTGCCAGCAGCCTCTCCGGGACACCGGACTACGAGCAGTACTTC
TRBJ1-1 TRBD1 15 few TRBV7-2 CASSLRPIGQGEAFF TGTGCCAGCAGCTTGAGACCTATAGGACAGGGTGAAGCTTTCTTT
TRBJ2-2 - 15 - TRBV30 CAWSVLKGFTGELFF TGTGCCTGGAGTGTACTAAAGGGGTTCACCGGGGAGCTGTTTTTT
TRBJ2-7 - 14 few TRBV29-1 CSVRGVRRTDEQYF TGCAGCGTCCGCGGGGTAAGGAGGACTGACGAGCAGTACTTC
TRBJ2-7 TRBD1 13 - TRBV6-5 CASSYRGRYEQYF TGTGCCAGCAGTTACAGGGGGCGTTACGAGCAGTACTTC
TRBJ2-7 - 13 few TRBV4-3 CASSLGAHYEQYF TGCGCCAGCAGCCTTGGGGCCCACTACGAGCAGTACTTC
TRBJ2-7 - 13 medium-sized TRBV27 CASGAGTYYEQYF TGTGCCAGCGGTGCGGGTACTTACTACGAGCAGTACTTC
TRBJ1-2 TRBD1 19 - TRBV11-2 CASSLGGEGRGTANYGYTF TGTGCCAGCAGCTTAGGGGGAGAGGGCAGGGGGACAGCTAACTATGGCTACACCTTC
TRBJ1-1 TRBD1 14 medium-sized TRBV11-3 CASSFRGENTEAFF TGTGCCAGCAGCTTCAGGGGGGAGAACACTGAAGCTTTCTTT
TRBJ2-7 - 14 - TRBV4-3 CASSPQGSSYEQYF TGCGCCAGCAGCCCGCAGGGATCTTCCTACGAGCAGTACTTC
TRBJ2-3 - 16 - TRBV27 CASSFLLASGTDTQYF TGTGCCAGCAGTTTCCTGCTAGCTTCTGGCACAGATACGCAGTATTTT
TRBJ1-2 - 18 - TRBV4-1 CASSQGSYRESSISGYTF TGCGCCAGCAGCCAAGGCTCTTACAGGGAGAGTTCTATTAGTGGCTACACCTTC
TRBJ1-5 - 15 few TRBV6-1 CASSPSGFFYQPQHF TGTGCCAGCAGCCCGAGCGGGTTTTTCTATCAGCCCCAGCATTTT
TRBJ1-2 - 13 - TRBV5-6 CASSFWAAGGYTF TGTGCCAGCAGCTTTTGGGCCGCCGGTGGCTACACCTTC
TRBJ1-6 - 16 - TRBV13 CASSLARGGGNSPLHF TGTGCCAGCAGCTTAGCGAGGGGGGGTGGAAATTCCCCCCTCCACTTT
TRBJ2-3 - 13 - TRBV9 CASTLLATDTQYF TGTGCCAGCACCCTCCTGGCCACAGATACGCAGTATTTT
TRBJ2-1 - 16 few TRBV4-3 CASSQAVAPPFNEQFF TGCGCCAGCAGCCAAGCGGTAGCCCCCCCTTTCAATGAGCAGTTCTTC
TRBJ1-5 - 15 - TRBV27 CASSIYRDSNQPQHF TGTGCCAGCAGTATCTACAGGGACAGCAATCAGCCCCAGCATTTT
TRBJ2-1 TRBD1 15 - TRBV2 CASSTGGSYRGEQFF TGTGCCAGCAGTACAGGGGGCTCCTATAGGGGTGAGCAGTTCTTC
TRBJ2-7 - 16 - TRBV13 CASSFGQVEFNYEQYF TGTGCCAGCAGCTTCGGACAAGTCGAATTCAACTACGAGCAGTACTTC
TRBJ1-1 - 14 few TRBV6-5 CASSNSGGNTEAFF TGTGCCAGCAGTAATTCGGGGGGAAATACTGAAGCTTTCTTT
TRBJ1-2 TRBD1 18 - TRBV7-9 CASSLLLTLQGASGGYTF TGTGCCAGCAGCTTGTTATTGACGTTGCAGGGGGCGTCGGGCGGCTACACCTTC
TRBJ1-5 - 15 - TRBV4-1 CASSQAGGGGQPQHF TGCGCCAGCAGCCAGGCGGGGGGAGGTGGTCAGCCCCAGCATTTT
TRBJ2-1 TRBD2 15 medium-sized TRBV27 CASSPGTSGYNEQFF TGTGCCAGCAGCCCCGGGACTAGCGGATACAATGAGCAGTTCTTC
TRBJ1-1 - 14 medium-sized TRBV7-9 CASSPGLPGTEAFF TGTGCCAGCAGCCCGGGACTCCCGGGCACTGAAGCTTTCTTT
TRBJ2-6 - 16 few TRBV10-3 CAISEPGISGANVLTF TGTGCCATCAGTGAGCCGGGGATTTCCGGGGCCAACGTCCTGACTTTC
TRBJ2-1 TRBD2 18 - TRBV19 CASSIDLSTSVIYNEQFF TGTGCCAGTAGTATAGATCTCTCCACTAGCGTCATCTACAATGAGCAGTTCTTC
TRBJ1-2 - 16 few TRBV4-1 CASSRLPRGEPYGYTF TGCGCCAGCAGCCGCCTACCTCGGGGGGAACCCTATGGCTACACCTTC
TRBJ2-7 - 12 few TRBV4-2 CASSLTGVEQYF TGTGCCAGCAGCTTAACGGGGGTCGAGCAGTACTTC
TRBJ1-1 - 14 medium-sized TRBV10-3 CATLPGSRNTEAFF TGTGCCACTCTCCCAGGGTCGAGGAACACTGAAGCTTTCTTT
TRBJ2-2 - 12 - TRBV13 CASSFAPGELFF TGTGCCAGCAGTTTCGCGCCCGGGGAGCTGTTTTTT
TRBJ2-2 TRBD1 16 - TRBV4-1 CASSQGTGGFHGELFF TGCGCCAGCAGCCAAGGGACAGGGGGCTTTCACGGGGAGCTGTTTTTT
TRBJ2-5 - 13 - TRBV6-1 CAIDGAVQETQYF TGTGCCATCGATGGGGCCGTCCAAGAGACCCAGTACTTC
TRBJ2-3 TRBD2 14 few TRBV7-9 CASSPAGGADTQYF TGTGCCAGCAGCCCCGCGGGGGGTGCAGATACGCAGTATTTT
TRBJ1-1 - 10 few TRBV29-1 CSDAGSEAFF TGCAGCGATGCAGGGTCTGAAGCTTTCTTT
TRBJ2-1 TRBD2 13 few TRBV29-1 CSVRLADYNEQFF TGCAGCGTCCGACTAGCGGATTACAATGAGCAGTTCTTC